A selection of T cell receptor beta chains follows, all from one sample in a study of OX40 agonist ivuxolimab in advanced cancers. The method was immunoSEQ multiplex PCR; TCRdb's version includes in-frame clones alone and lacks a portion of them. The profile shows under 80,000 clones, over 70% of them singletons. The starting material was CD4+ or CD8+ T cells sorted from blood, obtained in a trial of the OX40 agonist ivuxolimab. The receptor set was obtained from an adult with an advanced solid tumor such as melanoma, head and neck, liver or kidney cancer. CDR3s include the opening cysteine and the closing phenylalanine or tryptophan. The D gene is left open where the match is weak. Only part of the rows carry a size: once, few, many, or a class if the clone is expanded.

V	J	size	D	CDR3	DNA
TRBV9	TRBJ2-5	-	TRBD2	CASSVSGGPQETQYF	TGTGCCAGCAGCGTTTCGGGGGGACCCCAAGAGACCCAGTACTTC
TRBV7-2	TRBJ1-5	-	TRBD1	CASSSRTGNSNQPQHF	TGTGCCAGCAGCTCAAGGACAGGGAATAGCAATCAGCCCCAGCATTTT
TRBV2	TRBJ2-5	-	TRBD1	CASSIYNRGRETQYF	TGTGCCAGCAGTATTTACAACAGGGGGCGGGAGACCCAGTACTTC
TRBV14	TRBJ2-7	-	TRBD2	CASSLTIAGEQYF	TGTGCCAGCAGCTTGACCATAGCGGGCGAGCAGTACTTC
TRBV15	TRBJ1-4	-	TRBD1	CATSRAGQANEKLFF	TGTGCCACCAGCAGAGCGGGACAGGCTAATGAAAAACTGTTTTTT
TRBV28	TRBJ1-2	-	-	CASSRRWYYYGYTF	TGTGCCAGCAGTCGTAGATGGTACTACTATGGCTACACCTTC
TRBV19	TRBJ1-1	-	-	CASTARGLVEAFF	TGTGCCAGTACGGCCAGGGGCTTAGTAGAAGCTTTCTTT
TRBV14	TRBJ1-6	-	TRBD1	CASSQEGTGSSPLHF	TGTGCCAGCAGCCAAGAGGGGACAGGGAGTTCACCCCTCCACTTT
TRBV27	TRBJ2-7	-	-	CPTRRLGSYEQYF	TGTCCAACTCGGAGGCTAGGGAGCTACGAGCAGTACTTC
TRBV19	TRBJ1-5	-	-	CASRSRVSGNQPQHF	TGTGCCAGTAGATCCAGGGTATCCGGCAATCAGCCCCAGCATTTT
TRBV28	TRBJ1-2	-	TRBD1	CASGGGDRALLTYTF	TGTGCCAGCGGTGGAGGGGACAGGGCATTACTCACCTACACCTTC
TRBV21-1	TRBJ2-3	-	-	CASSKGQSRTDTQYF	TGTGCCAGCAGCAAAGGACAGTCTAGGACAGATACGCAGTATTTT
TRBV9	TRBJ1-6	-	-	CASGQDGRNSPLHF	TGTGCCAGCGGTCAGGACGGAAGAAATTCACCCCTCCACTTT
TRBV14	TRBJ1-1	-	-	CASSQDLAALNTEAFF	TGTGCCAGCAGCCAAGATTTGGCAGCCTTGAACACTGAAGCTTTCTTT
TRBV25-1	TRBJ1-4	once	TRBD1	CASSESGGVDEKLFF	TGTGCCAGCAGTGAATCAGGGGGGGTGGATGAAAAACTGTTTTTT
TRBV11-2	TRBJ1-5	few	-	CASSLEISNQPQHF	TGTGCCAGCAGCTTAGAGATTAGCAATCAGCCCCAGCATTTT
TRBV9	TRBJ2-3	-	-	CASSVGHRTGTDTQYF	TGTGCCAGCAGCGTAGGTCATCGGACAGGCACAGATACGCAGTATTTT
TRBV6-5	TRBJ2-4	-	-	CASGYTAGAKNIQYF	TGTGCCAGCGGCTACACAGCGGGAGCCAAAAACATTCAGTACTTC
TRBV7-2	TRBJ1-2	-	-	CASSKGQSNYGYTF	TGTGCCAGCAGCAAGGGACAATCTAACTATGGCTACACCTTC
TRBV2	TRBJ1-6	-	-	CASSEVVRGSYNSPLHF	TGTGCCAGCAGTGAAGTTGTTCGCGGCTCCTATAATTCACCCCTCCACTTT
TRBV10-2	TRBJ1-5	once	TRBD1	CASRTGESGPQHF	TGCGCCAGCCGGACAGGGGAGAGTGGGCCCCAGCATTTT
TRBV7-3	TRBJ2-1	-	-	CASSLGGAINEQFF	TGTGCCAGCAGCTTAGGGGGGGCGATCAATGAGCAGTTCTTC
TRBV14	TRBJ1-1	-	-	CASSQDLGIMNTEAFF	TGTGCCAGCAGCCAAGATCTCGGGATCATGAACACTGAAGCTTTCTTT
TRBV2	TRBJ2-2	few	-	CASSERGGPNTGELFF	TGTGCCAGCAGTGAAAGAGGAGGGCCGAACACCGGGGAGCTGTTTTTT
TRBV11-3	TRBJ2-5	-	TRBD2	CASSFSAGGLETQYF	TGTGCCAGCAGCTTTTCGGCGGGAGGCCTGGAGACCCAGTACTTC
TRBV7-2	TRBJ1-1	-	-	CASSPRSGFIGMNTEAFF	TGTGCCAGCAGCCCGAGGTCAGGGTTTATAGGCATGAACACTGAAGCTTTCTTT
TRBV7-9	TRBJ2-7	-	-	CASSLGGYPYEQYF	TGTGCCAGCAGCTTAGGGGGGTACCCCTACGAGCAGTACTTC
TRBV27	TRBJ1-1	-	TRBD1	CASRPDRGPGTEAFF	TGTGCCAGCAGACCGGACAGGGGTCCGGGCACTGAAGCTTTCTTT
TRBV7-6	TRBJ2-1	-	-	CASSPPGRSSYNEQFF	TGTGCCAGCAGCCCACCCGGGCGGAGCTCCTACAATGAGCAGTTCTTC
TRBV6-6	TRBJ2-5	-	-	CASSYSRQIQETQYF	TGTGCCAGCAGTTACTCGCGACAGATCCAAGAGACCCAGTACTTC
TRBV6-1	TRBJ2-7	once	-	CASSEAGGAGGVEQYF	TGTGCCAGCAGTGAAGCGGGCGGGGCAGGGGGGGTCGAGCAGTACTTC
TRBV9	TRBJ1-5	few	-	CASSQGLSNQPQHF	TGTGCCAGCAGCCAAGGACTTAGCAATCAGCCCCAGCATTTT
TRBV5-4	TRBJ2-5	once	-	CASSLRGVAETQYF	TGTGCCAGCAGTTTGCGGGGAGTAGCAGAGACCCAGTACTTC
TRBV18	TRBJ2-5	-	-	CASSPGQETQYF	TGTGCCAGCTCACCAGGGCAAGAGACCCAGTACTTC
TRBV6-5	TRBJ1-6	few	-	CASSLRGSYNSPLHF	TGTGCCAGCAGCCTCAGGGGCTCCTATAATTCACCCCTCCACTTT
TRBV10-1	TRBJ2-7	-	TRBD1	CASRPDRGSYEQYF	TGCGCCAGCAGACCAGACAGGGGATCCTACGAGCAGTACTTC
TRBV19	TRBJ1-6	-	-	CASSSRNSPLHF	TGTGCCAGTAGTTCGCGGAATTCACCCCTCCACTTT
TRBV18	TRBJ2-2	once	-	CASSPLGSRADTGELFF	TGTGCCAGCTCACCACTAGGGAGCAGGGCGGACACCGGGGAGCTGTTTTTT
TRBV7-9	TRBJ1-2	-	TRBD1	CASSQETGDYGYTF	TGTGCCAGCAGCCAAGAGACAGGGGACTATGGCTACACCTTC
TRBV7-9	TRBJ2-7	-	TRBD2	CASSSPGTSGSKGSYEQYF	TGTGCCAGCAGCTCGCCCGGGACTAGCGGGAGTAAGGGCTCCTACGAGCAGTACTTC
TRBV29-1	TRBJ2-3	-	-	CSVGTSGADTQYF	TGCAGCGTCGGGACCTCGGGGGCAGATACGCAGTATTTT
TRBV27	TRBJ1-1	-	TRBD1	CASSPQGARTEAFF	TGTGCCAGCAGTCCCCAGGGGGCAAGAACTGAAGCTTTCTTT
TRBV27	TRBJ1-5	-	-	CASSLEGRGIQPQHF	TGTGCCAGCAGTTTAGAAGGTAGGGGAATTCAGCCCCAGCATTTT
TRBV7-8	TRBJ2-7	-	TRBD2	CASSAGLAGGPRYEQYF	TGTGCCAGCAGCGCGGGACTAGCGGGAGGGCCACGGTACGAGCAGTACTTC
TRBV2	TRBJ2-7	-	-	CASSRVVDYEQYF	TGTGCCAGCAGCCGTGTGGTCGACTACGAGCAGTACTTC
TRBV5-4	TRBJ2-1	-	TRBD1	CASSFSGTGIGEQFF	TGTGCCAGCAGCTTCAGCGGGACAGGGATCGGTGAGCAGTTCTTC
TRBV5-4	TRBJ2-7	-	TRBD1	CASSSDREPSYEQYF	TGTGCCAGCAGCTCCGACAGGGAGCCTTCCTACGAGCAGTACTTC
TRBV28	TRBJ2-3	-	-	CASSYKTATDTQYF	TGTGCCAGCAGCTACAAGACAGCCACAGATACGCAGTATTTT
TRBV7-9	TRBJ1-6	-	-	CASSLIGQGPLHF	TGTGCCAGCAGCTTAATCGGACAAGGACCCCTCCACTTT
TRBV28	TRBJ1-5	few	-	CASRWGGNQPQHF	TGTGCCAGCAGGTGGGGTGGCAATCAGCCCCAGCATTTT
TRBV6-1	TRBJ2-3	-	-	CASSEGPRDTQYF	TGTGCCAGCAGTGAAGGTCCTAGAGATACGCAGTATTTT
TRBV7-9	TRBJ2-2	-	-	CASSRRQVTGELFF	TGTGCCAGCAGCAGAAGACAGGTCACCGGGGAGCTGTTTTTT
TRBV5-6	TRBJ1-2	-	-	CASSYGTGVHYGYTF	TGTGCCAGCAGCTACGGGACGGGAGTACACTATGGCTACACCTTC
TRBV25-1	TRBJ1-4	-	-	CASSVGRNEKLFF	TGTGCCAGCAGTGTCGGCAGAAATGAAAAACTGTTTTTT
TRBV7-2	TRBJ2-1	-	-	CASNSYNEQFF	TGTGCCAGCAACTCCTACAATGAGCAGTTCTTC
TRBV9	TRBJ1-1	-	TRBD1	CASSDRQGGEAFF	TGTGCCAGCAGCGATAGACAGGGAGGCGAAGCTTTCTTT
TRBV6-6	TRBJ2-7	-	TRBD1	CASSPSQGFGQYF	TGTGCCAGCAGTCCCTCACAGGGGTTCGGGCAGTACTTC
TRBV19	TRBJ2-7	-	TRBD2	CASSYPSGGIYEQYF	TGTGCCAGTAGTTACCCTAGCGGGGGTATCTACGAGCAGTACTTC
TRBV29-1	TRBJ1-2	-	TRBD1	CSVGGDSSNYGYTF	TGCAGCGTTGGGGGGGACAGCTCCAACTATGGCTACACCTTC
TRBV4-1	TRBJ1-1	-	-	CASSQDRAGADAEAFF	TGCGCCAGCAGCCAAGATCGGGCGGGAGCTGATGCTGAAGCTTTCTTT